This note documents a single T cell receptor beta chain sequence. Its matching antigen is unknown. The data were obtained in a study of T cell responses to AZD1222 COVID-19 vaccine. Study observations and caveats: Spike-specific TCR breadth and depth grew following two AZD1222 doses. Clonal diversity was possibly underestimated, and the donors were mostly white British, with more females.

In germline, CDR1 is LNHDA, CDR2 SQIVND (reference sequence). Between the trimmed V and J ends, which lost 7 bases and 2 bases, there was a span of 24 bases. The CDR3 runs 17 residues. Sequencing was performed with immunoSEQ multiplex PCR; in TCRdb, only in-frame clones are kept and a portion is missing. Of 100,000 or so clones in the sample, about 90% were seen once. Specimen: peripheral blood, collected on day 0 of AZD1222 vaccination. This receptor was obtained from an adult in good health. The chain couples TRBV19 to TRBJ2-7, with D possibly matching TRBD1 (5 bases). CDR3 amino acids: CASIGVRSRSYTYEQYF. Written as DNA, the CDR3 is TGTGCCAGTATAGGGGTTCGGTCGCGCAGCTACACCTACGAGCAGTACTTC. Combining the CDR3 with reference TRBV19 and TRBJ2-7 gives the whole variable domain DGGITQSPKYLFRKEGQNVTLSCEQNLNHDAMYWYRQDPGQGLRLIYYSQIVNDFQKGDIAEGYSVSREKKESFPLTVTSAQKNPTAFYLCASIGVRSRSYTYEQYFGPGTRLTVT.